These 30 T cell receptor beta chains originate from one sample sequenced in a study of blood T cell repertoires in COVID-19. The data were produced by immunoSEQ multiplex PCR, yet TCRdb's version contains in-frame clones alone and is incomplete. The sample records a few hundred thousand clones, around 92% being singletons. Sequenced sample: peripheral blood. The receptor set was obtained from a woman aged 25 to 39 with COVID-19, enrolled during active disease.

The rearrangement joins TRBV7-2 to TRBJ2-3; TRBD1 matches 10 bases. CDR3 length equals 15 residues. From germline, CDR1 is SGHTA and CDR2 FQGNSA. The ends lost 4 bases at V and 6 bases at J; junction bases unmatched: 7. The CDR3 DNA reads as TGTGCCAGCAGCTCGACAGGGGGCGTTCTGGATACGCAGTATTTT. Residues: CASSSTGGVLDTQYF.

The chain's CDR3 is CASSRTGRPDQPQHF. The CDR3 nucleotides are TGCGCCAGCAGTAGGACAGGGCGGCCAGATCAGCCCCAGCATTTT. The chain couples TRBV5-1 to TRBJ1-5, with 8 nucleotides matching TRBD1. The CDR3 sequence is 15 residues long. After removal of 5 bases from V and 5 bases from J, the junction contained 9 bases not matched to a gene. Germline lookup yields CDR1 SGHRS and CDR2 YFSETQ.

The CDR3 nucleotides read TGTGCCAGCAGCTTAGCGGACAGCCAGCAGTACTTC. Translating it yields CASSLADSQQYF. The rearrangement uses TRBV11-2 and TRBJ2-7; D is perhaps TRBD1 (6 bases). V gave up 1 base and J gave up 8 bases, with 9 bases separating them. CDR1 and CDR2 from the germline V gene are SGHAT and FQNNGV. This CDR3 contains 12 residues.

The chain employs TRBV2 and TRBJ1-2; 9 bases are a match to TRBD1. CDR1 and CDR2 from the germline V gene are SNHLY and FYNNEI. V was pared by 5 bases and J by 3 bases, with 4 bases of the junction left unmatched. The CDR3 extends over 14 amino acids. The CDR3: CASSYRGRDYGYTF. The CDR3 nucleotides are TGTGCCAGCAGTTACAGGGGGCGCGACTATGGCTACACCTTC.

The rearrangement joins TRBV7-2 to TRBJ2-5; weak D call: TRBD1 (5 bases). CDR3 length: 14 amino acids. Germline CDR1 is SGHTA and CDR2 is FQGNSA. Deletions cut 5 bases from V and 0 bases from J, with 10 bases between. In nucleotides, the CDR3 is TGTGCCAGCAGCCCTAGGGGTAACCAAGAGACCCAGTACTTC. Amino acid sequence: CASSPRGNQETQYF.

V is TRBV11-3 and J is TRBJ1-1; TRBD1 matches at 7 bases. The junction had 4 bases not matched to a gene; V was cut back by 5 bases and J by 1 base. The germline CDR1 and CDR2 sequences are SGHNT and YENEEA. The CDR3 length is 14 residues. The chain's CDR3 is CASSPGQPNTEAFF. CDR3 nucleotides: TGTGCCAGCAGCCCGGGACAGCCGAACACTGAAGCTTTCTTT.

The chain recombines TRBV18 with TRBJ2-2; 9 nucleotides line up with TRBD2. CDR3 size: 17 residues. Trimming cost V 8 bases and J 1 base; bases outside gene matches: 11. Per the germline V gene, CDR1 is KGHSH and CDR2 is LQKENI. The CDR3, as DNA: TGTGCCAGCAGCCCCCGCACTAGCGGGCGGAACACCGGGGAGCTGTTTTTT. Protein: CASSPRTSGRNTGELFF.

J is TRBJ2-7 and V is TRBV27; 8 positions match TRBD1. CDR3 size: 12 residues. Germline V gene data show CDR1 as MNHEY and CDR2 as SMNVEV (reference sequence). The V segment lost 8 bases and the J segment 4 bases; nucleotides outside the gene matches: 4. The chain's CDR3 is CASGTGLYEQYF. CDR3 DNA: TGTGCCAGCGGGACAGGACTATACGAGCAGTACTTC.

The gene calls are TRBV28 and TRBJ1-2, with TRBD1 matching over 7 bases. The CDR3 is 16 residues long. Trimming cost V 3 bases and J 4 bases; bases outside gene matches: 11. The germline gives CDR1 MDHEN, CDR2 SYDVKM. The CDR3 DNA reads as TGTGCCAGCAGTTTCCTGGCAGGGGGTAAGGGCTATGGCTACACCTTC. It is translated as CASSFLAGGKGYGYTF.

The CDR3 reads CASSFAPAATNTEAFF. CDR3 DNA: TGTGCCAGCAGTTTCGCCCCTGCAGCGACGAACACTGAAGCTTTCTTT. The V call is TRBV28, the J call TRBJ1-1; no firm D call. The CDR3 runs to 16 residues. Germline CDR1 is MDHEN and CDR2 is SYDVKM. V gave up 3 bases and J gave up 1 base, with 15 bases separating them.

V and J are TRBV6-6 and TRBJ2-5, with D unclear. The CDR3 totals 15 residues. Trimming pared 2 bases from V and 1 base from J, leaving 11 bases between. Germline assignment: CDR1 MNHNY and CDR2 SVGAGI (reference sequence). CDR3 nucleotide sequence: TGTGCCAGCAGTTACCTTCGCAGAACCCAAGAGACCCAGTACTTC. Protein sequence: CASSYLRRTQETQYF.

The chain has TRBV9 and TRBJ2-7; 8 bases fit TRBD2. The CDR3 runs to 16 residues. In germline, CDR1 is SGDLS, CDR2 YYNGEE. The trim removed 4 bases at V and 5 bases at J, leaving 14 bases unmatched. The CDR3 region is CASSPYRGGGSDEQYV. CDR3 bases: TGTGCCAGCAGCCCATACCGGGGGGGTGGTAGCGACGAGCAGTACGTC.

The V and J genes are TRBV28 and TRBJ1-2; D perhaps matches TRBD1 (5 bases). V was clipped by 3 bases and J by 8 bases, with 19 bases between them. This CDR3 has 15 amino acids. Germline CDR1 is MDHEN and CDR2 is SYDVKM. The CDR3 DNA reads as TGTGCCAGCAGTTTGGGCGGACACCTCTCTTCCGGCTACACCTTC. This translates into CASSLGGHLSSGYTF.

This clone was observed once. CDR3: CASSLGAIDTGELFF. CDR3 nucleotides: TGTGCCAGCAGCTTAGGGGCCATCGACACCGGGGAGCTGTTTTTT. The gene calls are TRBV7-2 and TRBJ2-2; D ambiguous. This CDR3 is 15 amino acids long. Trimming left V 1 base short and J 3 bases short, with 9 bases between. CDR1 and CDR2 (germline): SGHTA, FQGNSA.

V usage is TRBV19 and J usage is TRBJ1-6; 8 bases match TRBD1. Germline CDR1 and CDR2: LNHDA and SQIVND (reference sequence). The CDR3 covers 19 residues. With 5 bases clipped from V and 5 bases from J, the junction kept 17 bases outside the gene matches. The CDR3 loop reads CASSASGTRGLVDNSPLHF. CDR3 nucleotides: TGTGCCAGTAGTGCATCCGGAACCAGGGGGCTCGTCGATAATTCACCCCTCCACTTT.

This sequence joins TRBV5-8 and TRBJ2-7; a possible D gene is TRBD1 (7 bases). Trimming took off 4 bases at V and 2 bases at J, with 16 bases between the two ends. Germline V gene lookup returns CDR1 SGHTS and CDR2 YDEGEE. CDR3 length equals 15 residues. The CDR3 protein is CASSRGTVTTYEQYF. The DNA for the CDR3 is TGTGCCAGCAGCCGCGGGACAGTCACCACCTACGAGCAGTACTTC.

The chain has TRBV27 and TRBJ2-1; 10 bases match TRBD2. There are 15 residues in the CDR3. V was clipped by 2 bases and J by 8 bases; unmatched bases: 6. Germline loops: CDR1 MNHEY, CDR2 SMNVEV (reference sequence). The CDR3 DNA follows: TGTGCCAGCAGTTTAGCTAGCGGGAGTATTGATGAGCAGTTCTTC. Translating it yields CASSLASGSIDEQFF.

This clone appeared a few times. The gene calls are TRBV28 and TRBJ2-6; possible D gene TRBD1, 6 bases. The V gene's germline CDR1 is MDHEN and CDR2 SYDVKM. This CDR3 has 18 residues. V was clipped by 5 bases and J by 0 bases, with 17 bases between them. DNA of the CDR3: TGTGCCAGCAGTCCCCTAGGCCAGGGGACCTCTGGGGCCAACGTCCTGACTTTC. Translating it yields CASSPLGQGTSGANVLTF.

CDR3 in DNA: TGTGCCAGTAGTATGGGACAGGGAAGGAACGAGCAGTACTTC. This codes for CASSMGQGRNEQYF. The chain employs TRBV19 and TRBJ2-7; 9 nucleotides agree with TRBD1. J gave up 5 bases and V 3 bases, and 5 bases lay outside the gene matches. CDR1 and CDR2 from the germline V gene are LNHDA and SQIVND (reference sequence). This CDR3 is 14 amino acids long.

The rearrangement joins TRBV9 to TRBJ2-2; tentative D call: TRBD2 (6 bases). Germline CDR1 and CDR2: SGDLS and YYNGEE. Trimming took 2 bases from V and 8 from J, leaving 13 bases between them. This CDR3 has 14 residues. CDR3 nucleotide sequence: TGTGCCAGCAGCGTGGGAGGCGGCGTGGGGGAGCTGTTTTTT. This sequence encodes CASSVGGGVGELFF.

The genes are TRBV11-3 and TRBJ2-5; no reliable D call. CDR3 length: 14 amino acids. Trimming stripped 2 bases from V and 1 base from J, with 8 bases between. The germline V gene has CDR1 SGHNT and CDR2 YENEEA. The CDR3 region has the DNA TGTGCCAGCAGCTTAAACGGTCTCCAAGAGACCCAGTACTTC. The encoded protein is CASSLNGLQETQYF.

The chain couples TRBV3-1 (or the pseudogene TRBV3-2) to TRBJ1-2; no definite D call. The CDR3 is 15 amino acids. V was shortened by 1 base and J by 7 bases, with 16 bases between the two germline ends. Germline V CDR1 and CDR2: LGHDT, YNNKEL (reference sequence). The CDR3 nucleotides read TGTGCCAGCAGCCAAGCCCCTGGAGGGCGGGGTGGCTACACCTTC. Its translation: CASSQAPGGRGGYTF.

In this sample, this clone turned up once. The chain employs TRBV14 and TRBJ1-3; possibly TRBD1 for D (5 bases). The germline V and J ends were trimmed by 0 bases and 3 bases, with 33 bases remaining between them. This CDR3 spans 23 amino acids. Germline-derived CDR1 and CDR2 are SGHDN and FVKESK. CDR3 DNA: TGTGCCAGCAGCCAAGACGAACTAAAAAATTTTAAGGAAAGGGGATTTTTTGGAAACACCATATATTTT. Protein product: CASSQDELKNFKERGFFGNTIYF.

The chain uses TRBV28 and TRBJ2-5, with 9 bases that match TRBD1. Per germline, CDR1 MDHEN and CDR2 SYDVKM. The CDR3 consists of 16 residues. Trimming cost V 2 bases and J 5 bases; bases outside gene matches: 9. The CDR3 region has the DNA TGTGCCAGCAGTTTAGGGGACAGGGATGGCGTCGAGACCCAGTACTTC. Protein product: CASSLGDRDGVETQYF.

This chain joins TRBV11-2 and TRBJ1-1; weak D call: TRBD1 (5 bases). CDR1 is SGHAT and CDR2 is FQNNGV in the germline V gene. Trimming left V 10 bases short and J 5 bases short, with 26 bases between. This CDR3 has 16 amino acids. The CDR3: CATTEFKLGGHTEAFF. In nucleotides, the CDR3 is TGTGCCACCACCGAGTTTAAGTTGGGGGGTCATACTGAAGCTTTCTTT.

This rearrangement joins TRBV3-1 (or the pseudogene TRBV3-2) to TRBJ2-3, with D perhaps matching TRBD2 (5 bases). CDR3 length: 15 amino acids. Germline assignment: CDR1 LGHDT and CDR2 YNNKEL (reference sequence). The V end was cut by 1 base, the J end by 2 bases, with 10 bases between. CDR3: CASSQVGDYTDTQYF. CDR3 DNA: TGTGCCAGCAGCCAAGTTGGCGACTACACAGATACGCAGTATTTT.

V usage is TRBV28 and J usage is TRBJ2-7; D gene ambiguous. Germline CDR1 is MDHEN and CDR2 is SYDVKM. V lost 6 bases, J lost 5 bases, and 8 bases lay in between. This CDR3 spans 11 amino acids. The CDR3 loop is CASSGFNEQYF. The DNA for the CDR3 is TGTGCCAGCAGCGGTTTTAACGAGCAGTACTTC.

The chain carries TRBV11-2 and TRBJ1-5; D remains unclear. The length of the CDR3 is 15 residues. Germline values: CDR1 SGHAT, CDR2 FQNNGV. Trimming cost V 0 bases and J 1 base, with 7 bases left between them. CDR3 DNA: TGTGCCAGCAGCTTAGACGGGAGAAGCAATCAGCCCCAGCATTTT. Translation: CASSLDGRSNQPQHF.

V and J are TRBV4-1 and TRBJ1-5; TRBD1 matches at 7 bases. The CDR3 sequence is 21 residues long. Per germline, CDR1 MGHRA and CDR2 YSYEKL. Germline trimming cut 0 bases from V and 2 bases from J; bases unmatched to any gene: 19. The CDR3 DNA is TGCGCCAGCAGCCAAGATTCGGGCCCGGGAGGGGGCAGGTTTCGCAATCAGCCCCAGCATTTT. It is translated as CASSQDSGPGGGRFRNQPQHF.

CDR3 nucleotides: TGTGCCAGCAGCGATAGCGGGATGGCCGGGGAGCTGTTTTTT. Its translation: CASSDSGMAGELFF. The chain is built from TRBV9 and TRBJ2-2, with 8 nucleotides matching TRBD2. Looked up from germline, CDR1 is SGDLS and CDR2 is YYNGEE. The CDR3 is 14 amino acids. Losses at the gene ends were 3 bases for V and 6 bases for J; bases not matched to a gene: 4.